This passage covers 19 T cell receptor beta chains from one sample sequenced in a study of CD8+ T cells in alopecia areata. Specified treatment: oral pan-JAK inhibitor, 5-10 mg twice daily. Once RNA had been extracted, it was reverse transcribed into cDNA to act as the sequencing template. This table comes from immunoSEQ multiplex PCR, and its TCRdb copy is limited to in-frame clones, with some not included. The sample carries 150,000 to 200,000 clones, around three fifths recorded once. The sequenced sample was CD4+ T cells sorted from blood, obtained at week 24, from a patient treated with tofacitinib. Receptors originate from a human donor with alopecia areata.

This clone was seen a handful of times. J is TRBJ2-4 and V is TRBV4-2; perhaps D is TRBD1 or TRBD2 (6 bases each). V gave up 4 bases and J gave up 8 bases, with 15 bases separating them. Germline CDR1 and CDR2: LGHNA and YNFKEQ. The CDR3 is 14 residues long. The CDR3 region has the DNA TGTGCCAGCAGCCGGGGGGCACAAAGGGACATTCAGTACTTC. It specifies CASSRGAQRDIQYF.

This chain links TRBV5-6 with TRBJ2-1; D is possibly TRBD1 (5 bases). Trimming took off 7 bases at V and 7 bases at J, with 18 bases between the two ends. This CDR3 contains 14 residues. Germline V gives CDR1 SGHDT, CDR2 YYEEEE. The CDR3 sequence: CASRTEGARNEQFF. DNA for the CDR3: TGTGCCAGCCGGACGGAAGGGGCCAGGAATGAGCAGTTCTTC.

This chain joins TRBV9 and TRBJ2-3; 8 positions match TRBD2. CDR1 is SGDLS and CDR2 is YYNGEE in the germline V gene. V was clipped by 2 bases and J by 0 bases; unmatched bases: 5. The CDR3 is 16 residues long. In nucleotides, the CDR3 is TGTGCCAGCAGCGTCCGCGGGGGGCAGAGCACAGATACGCAGTATTTT. It encodes CASSVRGGQSTDTQYF.

Only a few counts were recorded for this clone. The rearrangement joins TRBV6-1 to TRBJ2-5; D perhaps matches TRBD2 (7 bases). This CDR3 has 12 residues. Trimming pared 8 bases from V and 5 bases from J, leaving 12 bases between. Germline V gene sequence: CDR1 MNHNS, CDR2 SASEGT. CDR3 coding DNA: TGTGCCAGCGGGGGGGGCTGGGAGACCCAGTACTTC. Translation gives CASGGGWETQYF.

The chain couples TRBV4-2 to TRBJ2-7; 12 bases map to TRBD1. CDR1 and CDR2 (germline): LGHNA, YNFKEQ. Germline trimming cut 4 bases from V and 7 bases from J; bases unmatched to any gene: 5. The CDR3 spans 14 residues. CDR3 loop: CASSRDRGPWEQYF. In DNA form, the CDR3 reads TGTGCCAGCAGCCGGGACAGGGGGCCGTGGGAGCAGTACTTC.

There are a few counts of this clone. The chain combines TRBV7-7 with TRBJ2-3; D uncertain. Germline lookup yields CDR1 SSHAT and CDR2 FNYEAQ (reference sequence). CDR3 length: 14 amino acids. Trimming cost V 3 bases and J 4 bases, with 11 bases left between them. The CDR3 loop is CASSFLLGSDTQYF. CDR3 DNA: TGTGCCAGCAGCTTCTTATTGGGGTCAGATACGCAGTATTTT.

The chain couples TRBV29-1 to TRBJ2-3; 10 nucleotides match TRBD2. The CDR3 covers 14 residues. With 6 bases clipped from V and 9 bases from J, the junction kept 12 bases outside the gene matches. From germline, CDR1 is SQVTM and CDR2 ANQGSEA. The CDR3 is CSVDAAGGPQTQYF. In DNA form, the CDR3 reads TGCAGCGTCGATGCAGCGGGGGGGCCCCAAACGCAGTATTTT.

The rearrangement links TRBV7-2 to TRBJ1-5, with D unresolved. This CDR3 has 14 residues. V was cut by 1 base and J by 7 bases, with 11 bases left in between. Germline values: CDR1 SGHTA, CDR2 FQGNSA. Here the CDR3 DNA reads TGTGCCAGCAGCTTAGGTGCGGGCGGCCAGCCCCAGCATTTT. Protein: CASSLGAGGQPQHF.

This clone was counted at least ten times. The CDR3 spells CATSRDSGSNQPQHF. DNA for the CDR3: TGTGCCACCAGCAGAGATTCTGGCAGCAATCAGCCCCAGCATTTT. The rearrangement uses TRBV15 and TRBJ1-5; D gene unclear. The CDR3 consists of 15 residues. V was trimmed by 0 bases and J by 1 base, leaving 7 bases between them. In germline, CDR1 is LNHNV, CDR2 YYDKDF (reference sequence).

This clone was detected a few times. V gene TRBV5-1 combines with J gene TRBJ1-2; D gene uncertain. Germline CDR1 and CDR2: SGHRS and YFSETQ. Trimming left V 3 bases short and J 8 bases short, with 11 bases between. The CDR3 sequence is 12 residues long. The CDR3: CASSSGTSGYTF. The DNA for the CDR3 is TGCGCCAGCAGCTCGGGCACGTCGGGCTACACCTTC.

The chain uses TRBV29-1 and TRBJ1-4; 7 bases are shared with TRBD1. The V gene's germline CDR1 is SQVTM and CDR2 ANQGSEA. The CDR3 has 13 residues. The CDR3 protein is CSALGTVTEKLFF. In nucleotides, the CDR3 is TGCAGTGCCCTCGGGACAGTGACTGAAAAACTGTTTTTT. Filled out from reference TRBV29-1 and TRBJ1-4, the complete variable domain reads SAVISQKPSRDICQRGTSLTIQCQVDSQVTMMFWYRQQPGQSLTLIATANQGSEATYESGFVIDKFPISRPNLTFSTLTVSNMSPEDSSIYLCSALGTVTEKLFFGSGTQLSVL.

This clone was observed a handful of times. This chain joins TRBV5-1 and TRBJ2-7; D remains ambiguous. The germline V and J ends were trimmed by 1 base and 0 bases, with 8 bases remaining between them. CDR1 and CDR2 (germline): SGHRS, YFSETQ. There are 14 residues in the CDR3. DNA for the CDR3: TGCGCCAGCAGCTTGTCCTCGGCCTCCTACGAGCAGTACTTC. It yields the protein CASSLSSASYEQYF. Variable domain in full (rest from reference TRBV5-1 and TRBJ2-7): KAGVTQTPRYLIKTRGQQVTLSCSPISGHRSVSWYQQTPGQGLQFLFEYFSETQRNKGNFPGRFSGRQFSNSRSEMNVSTLELGDSALYLCASSLSSASYEQYFGPGTRLTVT.

The V and J genes are TRBV7-2 and TRBJ2-7; D may correspond to TRBD1 or TRBD2 (6 bases each). CDR1 is SGHTA and CDR2 is FQGNSA in the germline V gene. The CDR3 is made up of 16 amino acids. Deletions cut 3 bases from V and 5 bases from J, with 20 bases between. The CDR3: CASSFSRTLRGDEQYF. DNA for the CDR3: TGTGCCAGCAGCTTTTCCCGCACACTAAGGGGGGACGAGCAGTACTTC.

DNA of the CDR3: TGTGCCAGCAGCGCCCACTCGGGGGAGATCACAGATACGCAGTATTTT. Encoded protein: CASSAHSGEITDTQYF. V and J are TRBV7-8 and TRBJ2-3; the D gene is possibly TRBD2 (6 bases). Trimming removed 5 bases at V and 2 bases at J, with 17 bases between. The CDR3 has 16 residues. CDR1 and CDR2 from the germline V gene are SGHVS and FQNEAQ.

The chain combines TRBV4-2 with TRBJ2-5; a weak D match, TRBD2 (6 bases). Germline CDR1 reads LGHNA; CDR2 reads YNFKEQ. Trimming removed 0 bases from V and 5 bases from J, with 7 bases in between. The CDR3 runs to 13 residues. Here the CDR3 reads CASSQEGGETQYF. In nucleotides, the CDR3 is TGTGCCAGCAGCCAAGAAGGAGGGGAGACCCAGTACTTC.

This rearrangement joins TRBV7-2 to TRBJ2-3; 14 nucleotides agree with TRBD2. V was pared by 5 bases and J by 0 bases, with 7 bases of the junction left unmatched. The germline V gene encodes CDR1 SGHTA and CDR2 FQGNSA. This CDR3 spans 18 amino acids. CDR3 amino acids: CASSRGTSGGSSTDTQYF. In DNA, the CDR3 is TGTGCCAGCAGCCGCGGGACTAGCGGGGGTTCTAGCACAGATACGCAGTATTTT.

The chain combines TRBV7-9 with TRBJ1-2; 8 bases match TRBD1. Germline assignment: CDR1 SEHNR and CDR2 FQNEAQ (reference sequence). The CDR3 runs 15 residues. V trimming: 5 bases; J trimming: 3 bases; junction bases outside the gene matches: 8. For the CDR3, the DNA is TGTGCCAGCAGCCCCAGGACAGGGCGGGACTATGGCTACACCTTC. The encoded protein is CASSPRTGRDYGYTF.

Points on this clone: At one end the junction does not follow the germline gene, possibly because of a read error. The rearrangement uses TRBV5-1 and TRBJ2-5; 7 positions agree with TRBD1. Germline V gives CDR1 SGHRS, CDR2 YFSETQ. This CDR3 region has 15 residues. This chain's CDR3 is CASSPRDSGQGTQYF. CDR3 bases: TGCGCCAGCAGCCCGAGGGACAGTGGGCAAGGGACCCAGTACTTC.

This clone has a handful of counts. This chain uses TRBV11-2 with TRBJ1-1; maybe TRBD1 (5 bases). Germline V gene sequence: CDR1 SGHAT, CDR2 FQNNGV. The CDR3 is 15 residues long. With 4 bases removed from V and 2 bases from J, the gap between germline ends came to 14 bases. CDR3 amino acids: CASSSSGGVNTEAFF. CDR3 bases: TGTGCCAGCAGCTCAAGCGGGGGGGTAAACACTGAAGCTTTCTTT.